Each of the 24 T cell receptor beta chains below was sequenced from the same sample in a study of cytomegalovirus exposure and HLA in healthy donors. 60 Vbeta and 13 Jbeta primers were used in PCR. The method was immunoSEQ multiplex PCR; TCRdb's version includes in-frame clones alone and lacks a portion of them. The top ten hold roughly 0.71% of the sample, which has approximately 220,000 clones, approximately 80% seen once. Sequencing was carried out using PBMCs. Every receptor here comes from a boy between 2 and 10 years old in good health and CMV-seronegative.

This CDR3 is CASSPGQGGQPQHF. CDR3 coding DNA: TGTGCCAGCAGTCCCGGACAGGGGGGACAGCCCCAGCATTTT. V usage is TRBV27 and J usage is TRBJ1-5, with 10 positions matching TRBD1. Germline CDR1 and CDR2: MNHEY and SMNVEV (reference sequence). CDR3 length: 14 residues. Germline trimming cut 5 bases from V and 7 bases from J; bases unmatched to any gene: 5.

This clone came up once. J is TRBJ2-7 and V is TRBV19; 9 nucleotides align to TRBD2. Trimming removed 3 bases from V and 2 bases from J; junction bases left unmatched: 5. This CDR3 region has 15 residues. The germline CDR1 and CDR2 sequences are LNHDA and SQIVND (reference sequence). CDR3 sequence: CASSIRLAETYEQYF. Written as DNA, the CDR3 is TGTGCCAGTAGTATTAGACTAGCGGAAACCTACGAGCAGTACTTC. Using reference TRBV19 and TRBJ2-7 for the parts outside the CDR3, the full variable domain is DGGITQSPKYLFRKEGQNVTLSCEQNLNHDAMYWYRQDPGQGLRLIYYSQIVNDFQKGDIAEGYSVSREKKESFPLTVTSAQKNPTAFYLCASSIRLAETYEQYFGPGTRLTVT.

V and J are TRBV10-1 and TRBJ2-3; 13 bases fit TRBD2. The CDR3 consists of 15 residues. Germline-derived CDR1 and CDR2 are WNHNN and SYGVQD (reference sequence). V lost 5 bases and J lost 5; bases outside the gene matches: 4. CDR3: CASSRLAGGQDTQYF. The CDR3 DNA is TGCGCCAGCAGTCGACTAGCGGGGGGACAAGATACGCAGTATTTT.

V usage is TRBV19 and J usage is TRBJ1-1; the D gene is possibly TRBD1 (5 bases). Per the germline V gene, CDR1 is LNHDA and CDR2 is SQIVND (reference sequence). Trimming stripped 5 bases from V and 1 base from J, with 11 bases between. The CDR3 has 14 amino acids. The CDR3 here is CASSPGLTNTEAFF. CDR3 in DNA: TGTGCCAGTAGTCCGGGACTCACGAACACTGAAGCTTTCTTT.

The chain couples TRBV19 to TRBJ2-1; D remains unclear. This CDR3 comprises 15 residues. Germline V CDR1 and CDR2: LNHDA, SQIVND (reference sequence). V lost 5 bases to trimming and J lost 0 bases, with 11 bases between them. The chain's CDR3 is CASSLATRSYNEQFF. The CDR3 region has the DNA TGTGCCAGTAGTCTGGCAACCCGCTCCTACAATGAGCAGTTCTTC.

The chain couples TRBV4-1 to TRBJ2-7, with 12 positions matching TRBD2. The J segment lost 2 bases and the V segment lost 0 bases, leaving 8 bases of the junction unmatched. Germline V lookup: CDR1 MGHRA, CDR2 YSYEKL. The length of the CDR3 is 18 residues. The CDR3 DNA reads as TGCGCCAGCAGCCAAGAAGGACTAGCGGGGAGCCTTCCCTACGAGCAGTACTTC. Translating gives CASSQEGLAGSLPYEQYF.

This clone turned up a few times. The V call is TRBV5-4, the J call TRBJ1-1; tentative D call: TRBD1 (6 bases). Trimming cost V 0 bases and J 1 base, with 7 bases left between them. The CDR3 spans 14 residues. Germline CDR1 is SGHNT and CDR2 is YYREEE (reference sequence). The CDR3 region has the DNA TGTGCCAGCAGCTTGGACAGGGAGAACACTGAAGCTTTCTTT. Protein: CASSLDRENTEAFF.

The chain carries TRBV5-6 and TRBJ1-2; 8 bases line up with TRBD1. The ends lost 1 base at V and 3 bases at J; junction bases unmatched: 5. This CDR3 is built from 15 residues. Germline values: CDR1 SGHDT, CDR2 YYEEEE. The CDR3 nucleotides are TGTGCCAGCAGCTTGTCCCAGGGGGCGTACTATGGCTACACCTTC. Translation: CASSLSQGAYYGYTF.

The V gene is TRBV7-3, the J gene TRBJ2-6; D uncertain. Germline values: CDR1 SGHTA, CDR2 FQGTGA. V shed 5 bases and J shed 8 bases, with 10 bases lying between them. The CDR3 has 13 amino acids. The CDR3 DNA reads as TGTGCCAGCAGCCCCCGTGAGTCCAACGTCCTGACTTTC. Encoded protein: CASSPRESNVLTF.

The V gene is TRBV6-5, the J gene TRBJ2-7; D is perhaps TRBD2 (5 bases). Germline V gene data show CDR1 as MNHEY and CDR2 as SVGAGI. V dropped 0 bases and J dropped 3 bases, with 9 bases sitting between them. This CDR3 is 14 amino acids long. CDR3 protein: CASSYSREYYEQYF. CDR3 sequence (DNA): TGTGCCAGCAGTTACTCGAGGGAATACTACGAGCAGTACTTC.

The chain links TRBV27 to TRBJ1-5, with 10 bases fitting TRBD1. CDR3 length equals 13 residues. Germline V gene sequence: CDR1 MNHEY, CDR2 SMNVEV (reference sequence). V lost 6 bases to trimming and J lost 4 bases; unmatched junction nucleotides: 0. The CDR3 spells CASRGQGNQPQHF. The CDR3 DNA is TGTGCCAGCAGGGGACAGGGGAATCAGCCCCAGCATTTT.

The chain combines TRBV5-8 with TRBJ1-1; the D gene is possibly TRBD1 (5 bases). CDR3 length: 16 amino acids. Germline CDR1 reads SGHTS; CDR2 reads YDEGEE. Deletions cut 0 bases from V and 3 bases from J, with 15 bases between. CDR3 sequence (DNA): TGTGCCAGCAGCTTGGTGGTCAGGGCGGTGGACACTGAAGCTTTCTTT. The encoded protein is CASSLVVRAVDTEAFF.

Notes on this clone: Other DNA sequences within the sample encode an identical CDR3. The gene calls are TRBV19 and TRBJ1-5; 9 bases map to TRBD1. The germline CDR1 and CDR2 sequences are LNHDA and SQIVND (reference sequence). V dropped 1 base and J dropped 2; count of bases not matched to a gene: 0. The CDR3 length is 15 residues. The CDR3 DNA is TGTGCCAGTAGTATAGGGACAGGGGGCAATCAGCCCCAGCATTTT. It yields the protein CASSIGTGGNQPQHF.

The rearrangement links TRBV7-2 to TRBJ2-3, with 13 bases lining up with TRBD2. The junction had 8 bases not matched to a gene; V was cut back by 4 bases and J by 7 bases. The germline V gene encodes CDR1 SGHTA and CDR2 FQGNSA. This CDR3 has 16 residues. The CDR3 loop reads CASSSTTSGRPHTQYF. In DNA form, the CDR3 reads TGTGCCAGCAGCTCAACGACTAGCGGGAGGCCCCATACGCAGTATTTT.

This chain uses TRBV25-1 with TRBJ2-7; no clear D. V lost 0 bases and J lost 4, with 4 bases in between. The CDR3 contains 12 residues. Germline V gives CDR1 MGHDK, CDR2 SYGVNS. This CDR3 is CASSEYSYEQYF. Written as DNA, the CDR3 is TGTGCCAGCAGTGAATATAGTTACGAGCAGTACTTC.

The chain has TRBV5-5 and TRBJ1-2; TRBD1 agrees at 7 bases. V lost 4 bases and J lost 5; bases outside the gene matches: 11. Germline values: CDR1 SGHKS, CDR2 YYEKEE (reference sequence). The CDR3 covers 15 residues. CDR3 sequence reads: CASSQTGALTYGYTF. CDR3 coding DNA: TGTGCCAGCAGCCAAACAGGGGCACTGACGTATGGCTACACCTTC.

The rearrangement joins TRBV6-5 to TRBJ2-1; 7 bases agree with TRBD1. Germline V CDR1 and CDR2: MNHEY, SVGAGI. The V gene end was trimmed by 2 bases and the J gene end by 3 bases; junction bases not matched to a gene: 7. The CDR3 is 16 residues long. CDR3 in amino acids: CASSYTTGQIYNEQFF. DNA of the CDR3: TGTGCCAGCAGTTACACCACGGGACAGATCTACAATGAGCAGTTCTTC.

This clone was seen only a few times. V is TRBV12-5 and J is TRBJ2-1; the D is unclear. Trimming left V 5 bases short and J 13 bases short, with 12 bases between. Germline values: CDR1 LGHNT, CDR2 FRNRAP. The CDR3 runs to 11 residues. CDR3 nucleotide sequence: TGTGCTAGTGGTACCGCGGCCCTACAGTTCTTC. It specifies CASGTAALQFF.

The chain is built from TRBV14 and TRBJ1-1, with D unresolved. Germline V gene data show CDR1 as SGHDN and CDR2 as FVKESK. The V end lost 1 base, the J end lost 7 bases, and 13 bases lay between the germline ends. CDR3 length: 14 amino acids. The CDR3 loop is CASSQGRGAGEAFF. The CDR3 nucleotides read TGTGCCAGCAGCCAAGGCCGGGGAGCAGGTGAAGCTTTCTTT.

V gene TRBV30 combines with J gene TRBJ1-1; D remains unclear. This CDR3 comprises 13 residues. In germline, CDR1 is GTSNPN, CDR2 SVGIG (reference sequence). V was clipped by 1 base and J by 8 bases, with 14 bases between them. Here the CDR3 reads CAWSDSNLREAFF. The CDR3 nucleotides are TGTGCCTGGAGTGATTCGAACCTCAGGGAAGCTTTCTTT. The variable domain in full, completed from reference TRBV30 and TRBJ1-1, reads SQTIHQWPATLVQPVGSPLSLECTVEGTSNPNLYWYRQAAGRGLQLLFYSVGIGQISSEVPQNLSASRPQDRQFILSSKKLLLSDSGFYLCAWSDSNLREAFFGQGTRLTVV.

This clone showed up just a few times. CDR3 nucleotide sequence: TGTGCCAGCAGCCCGTCCGAAGGGGGCAAAGCTTTCTTT. It is translated as CASSPSEGGKAFF. V usage is TRBV7-9 and J usage is TRBJ1-1; 7 bases map to TRBD1. This CDR3 contains 13 residues. The germline gives CDR1 SEHNR, CDR2 FQNEAQ (reference sequence). After removal of 5 bases from V and 9 bases from J, the junction contained 9 bases not matched to a gene.

The CDR3 loop is CASSLQRTSGRNRTDTQYF. DNA for the CDR3: TGTGCCAGCAGTTTACAAAGGACTAGCGGGAGGAATCGCACAGATACGCAGTATTTT. The genes are TRBV27 and TRBJ2-3; 14 bases match TRBD2. This CDR3 region has 19 residues. The trim removed 2 bases at V and 1 base at J, leaving 8 bases unmatched. CDR1 is MNHEY and CDR2 is SMNVEV in the germline V gene (reference sequence).

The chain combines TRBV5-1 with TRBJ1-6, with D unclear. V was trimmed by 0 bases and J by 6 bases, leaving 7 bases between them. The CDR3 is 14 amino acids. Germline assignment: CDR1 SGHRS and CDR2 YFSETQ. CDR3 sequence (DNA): TGCGCCAGCAGCTTGGGGCAGGCTAATTCACCCCTCCACTTT. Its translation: CASSLGQANSPLHF.

The CDR3 DNA reads TGTGCCTGGAGTAGGAGTTGGCTAGCGGGAGGGGGTGAGGGTAATGAGCAGTTCTTC. Translated, it gives CAWSRSWLAGGGEGNEQFF. V usage is TRBV30 and J usage is TRBJ2-1; the match to TRBD2 covers 12 bases. This CDR3 is 19 amino acids long. The V segment lost 2 bases and the J segment 7 bases; nucleotides outside the gene matches: 18. Germline V gene lookup returns CDR1 GTSNPN and CDR2 SVGIG (reference sequence).